These 16 T cell receptor beta chains were all obtained from the same sample, sequenced in a study of cytomegalovirus exposure and HLA in healthy donors. Use of 60 Vbeta and 13 Jbeta primers characterized the PCR. Using immunoSEQ multiplex PCR, the repertoire was profiled, and TCRdb retains in-frame clones only, with some absent. The sample lists 97,000 or so clones, about a tenth occurring once. The sequenced sample was PBMCs. Every receptor here comes from a man between 45 and 60 years old in good health and CMV-seropositive.

This chain connects TRBV30 to TRBJ2-1; D remains ambiguous. Trimming shortened V by 2 bases and J by 10 bases, and 12 bases separated the two germline ends. The CDR3 runs to 12 residues. The germline V gene encodes CDR1 GTSNPN and CDR2 SVGIG (reference sequence). CDR3 sequence: CAWSSEGIEQFF. The CDR3 region has the DNA TGTGCCTGGAGTAGCGAAGGAATAGAGCAGTTCTTC. Filled out from reference TRBV30 and TRBJ2-1, the complete variable domain reads SQTIHQWPATLVQPVGSPLSLECTVEGTSNPNLYWYRQAAGRGLQLLFYSVGIGQISSEVPQNLSASRPQDRQFILSSKKLLLSDSGFYLCAWSSEGIEQFFGPGTRLTVL.

This clone was counted between two and nine times. This chain links TRBV2 with TRBJ1-1, with 10 bases lining up with TRBD1. The CDR3 loop spans 11 amino acids. The germline gives CDR1 SNHLY, CDR2 FYNNEI. V dropped 6 bases and J dropped 13; count of bases not matched to a gene: 5. CDR3 loop: CASSTWTGGFF. The CDR3 DNA sequence: TGTGCCAGCAGCACCTGGACAGGGGGTTTCTTT.

This clone was seen a handful of times. The chain uses TRBV7-3 and TRBJ2-1; D perhaps matches TRBD2 (5 bases). CDR1 and CDR2 from the germline V gene are SGHTA and FQGTGA. Trimming took off 3 bases at V and 5 bases at J, with 17 bases between the two ends. This CDR3 contains 16 residues. The CDR3 loop is CASSFGGLSQHNEQFF. In nucleotides, the CDR3 is TGTGCCAGCAGCTTTGGCGGGCTCAGCCAACACAATGAGCAGTTCTTC.

The chain links TRBV11-2 to TRBJ1-1; D is unclear. The CDR3 runs 12 residues. Trimming removed 5 bases from V and 11 bases from J, with 15 bases in between. Looked up from germline, CDR1 is SGHAT and CDR2 is FQNNGV. The CDR3 region is CASSRGGVGAFF. CDR3 sequence (DNA): TGTGCCAGCAGCCGCGGTGGAGTTGGGGCTTTCTTT. Variable domain in full (rest from reference TRBV11-2 and TRBJ1-1): EAGVAQSPRYKIIEKRQSVAFWCNPISGHATLYWYQQILGQGPKLLIQFQNNGVVDDSQLPKDRFSAERLKGVDSTLKIQPAKLEDSAVYLCASSRGGVGAFFGQGTRLTVV.

The chain combines TRBV28 with TRBJ2-2; D may be TRBD2 (6 bases). V was cut by 2 bases and J by 3 bases, with 13 bases left in between. From germline, CDR1 is MDHEN and CDR2 SYDVKM. This CDR3 comprises 16 residues. CDR3 sequence: CASSLRAGSYTGELFF. Here the CDR3 DNA reads TGTGCCAGCAGTTTAAGGGCCGGGAGTTACACCGGGGAGCTGTTTTTT.

The V and J genes are TRBV11-3 and TRBJ2-1; 13 bases are a match to TRBD2. The V and J ends lost 7 bases and 8 bases, in that order; junction bases with no gene match: 8. The CDR3 loop spans 15 amino acids. CDR1 is SGHNT and CDR2 is YENEEA in the germline V gene. CDR3 loop: CASTPGTSGEDEQFF. The DNA of the CDR3 is TGTGCCAGCACCCCCGGGACTAGCGGGGAAGATGAGCAGTTCTTC.

The genes are TRBV5-6 and TRBJ2-7; possible D gene TRBD2, 6 bases. The CDR3 runs to 13 residues. Germline V gene lookup returns CDR1 SGHDT and CDR2 YYEEEE. V was shortened by 3 bases and J by 7 bases, with 14 bases between the two germline ends. CDR3 in amino acids: CASSSAGSGEQYF. The CDR3 coding sequence is TGTGCCAGCAGCTCGGCGGGGTCAGGGGAGCAGTACTTC.

This clone was counted at least ten times. This chain links TRBV7-9 with TRBJ2-7; 9 bases match TRBD1. Germline V CDR1 and CDR2: SEHNR, FQNEAQ (reference sequence). J gave up 4 bases and V 4 bases, and 5 bases lay outside the gene matches. The CDR3 is made up of 14 amino acids. This CDR3 is CASSSTGGRYEQYF. CDR3 coding DNA: TGTGCCAGCAGCTCGACAGGGGGTAGGTACGAGCAGTACTTC.

This clone showed up just a few times. The V call is TRBV2, the J call TRBJ1-6, with TRBD1 identical over 10 bases. CDR1 and CDR2 from the germline V gene are SNHLY and FYNNEI. CDR3 size: 14 residues. V was pared by 7 bases and J by 7 bases, with 4 bases of the junction left unmatched. CDR3 residues: CASTGQGMNSPLHF. CDR3 bases: TGTGCCAGCACGGGACAGGGGATGAATTCACCCCTCCACTTT. The complete variable domain, with remaining parts taken from reference TRBV2 and TRBJ1-6, reads EPEVTQTPSHQVTQMGQEVILRCVPISNHLYFYWYRQILGQKVEFLVSFYNNEISEKSEIFDDQFSVERPDGSNFTLKIRSTKLEDSAMYFCASTGQGMNSPLHFGNGTRLTVT.

This clone was seen only a few times. The chain recombines TRBV10-2 with TRBJ1-1; TRBD1 agrees at 7 bases. The CDR3 is made up of 14 amino acids. Germline V gene sequence: CDR1 WSHSY, CDR2 SAAADI. V was pared by 6 bases and J by 0 bases, with 4 bases of the junction left unmatched. Here the CDR3 DNA reads TGCGCCAGCAGACAGGGGCTCATGAACACTGAAGCTTTCTTT. This gives the protein CASRQGLMNTEAFF.

The chain joins TRBV30 to TRBJ2-5; 15 bases align to TRBD2. The J call is uncertain, as TRBJ2-7 better fits the DNA end. The CDR3 consists of 16 residues. Germline V gives CDR1 GTSNPN, CDR2 SVGIG (reference sequence). Here the CDR3 DNA reads TGTGCCTGGAGTGGGACTAGCGGGAGGGGCACCTACGAGCAGTACTTC. Its translation is CAWSGTSGRGTYEQYF.

The J gene is TRBJ1-4, the V gene TRBV7-9, with 7 bases matching TRBD1. Germline V lookup: CDR1 SEHNR, CDR2 FQNEAQ (reference sequence). There are 16 residues in the CDR3. Losses at the gene ends were 0 bases for V and 4 bases for J; bases not matched to a gene: 5. The CDR3 sequence: CASSLAVQGFNEKLFF. The DNA of the CDR3 is TGTGCCAGCAGCTTAGCGGTACAGGGGTTTAATGAAAAACTGTTTTTT.

The chain has TRBV28 and TRBJ2-1; D remains ambiguous. Germline V lookup: CDR1 MDHEN, CDR2 SYDVKM. Trimming cost V 6 bases and J 8 bases, with 11 bases left between them. The length of the CDR3 is 12 residues. CDR3 sequence: CASSQNIYEQFF. DNA for the CDR3: TGTGCCAGCAGCCAGAATATCTATGAGCAGTTCTTC.

This sequence joins TRBV30 and TRBJ2-5; D is unclear. There are 12 residues in the CDR3. CDR1 is GTSNPN, CDR2 SVGIG, per germline (reference sequence). V was pared by 5 bases and J by 5 bases, with 12 bases between. The CDR3 DNA follows: TGTGCCTGGTCAGAGGCCCCCGAGACCCAGTACTTC. Amino acids: CAWSEAPETQYF.

For this clone: One junction end disagrees with the germline gene, perhaps due to a read error. Additional DNA sequences in this sample encode the identical CDR3. This chain connects TRBV30 to TRBJ1-1; D gene uncertain. This CDR3 contains 14 residues. CDR1 and CDR2 from the germline V gene are GTSNPN and SVGIG (reference sequence). CDR3 bases: TGTGCTTGGAGTGTACGAAACAGAGACACTGAAGCTTTCTTT. Translated, it gives CAWSVRNRDTEAFF. Drawing the rest from reference TRBV30 and TRBJ1-1, the complete variable domain is SQTIHQWPATLVQPVGSPLSLECTVEGTSNPNLYWYRQAAGRGLQLLFYSVGIGQISSEVPQNLSASRPQDRQFILSSKKLLLSDSGFYLCAWSVRNRDTEAFFGQGTRLTVV.

V is TRBV5-1 and J is TRBJ2-7; 9 bases align to TRBD1. The CDR3 spans 13 residues. The V and J ends lost 5 bases and 5 bases, in that order; junction bases with no gene match: 5. CDR1 and CDR2 from the germline V gene are SGHRS and YFSETQ. CDR3 bases: TGCGCCAGCAGAACAGGGGGCTTCGACGAGCAGTACTTC. Translating gives CASRTGGFDEQYF.